This passage covers 18 T cell receptor beta chains from one sample sequenced in a study of blood T cell repertoires in COVID-19. Sequencing used immunoSEQ multiplex PCR; TCRdb keeps in-frame clones, though not all of them. The repertoire holds around 250,000 clones, roughly 80% seen once, with 4.1% in the top ten. The sample comprised PBMCs or T cells enriched from blood (not recorded which). The receptors derive from a man aged 25 to 45 with acute COVID-19.

V usage is TRBV6-4 and J usage is TRBJ2-1; maybe TRBD1 (6 bases). Germline CDR1 and CDR2: MRHNA and SNTAGT. This CDR3 contains 14 residues. Deletions cut 4 bases from V and 9 bases from J, with 16 bases between. This CDR3 reads CASSVEQGDGEQFF. DNA of the CDR3: TGTGCCAGCAGTGTGGAACAGGGTGATGGTGAGCAGTTCTTC.

The rearrangement links TRBV7-2 to TRBJ2-5; tentatively, D is TRBD2 (6 bases). Germline V lookup: CDR1 SGHTA, CDR2 FQGNSA. The germline V and J ends were trimmed by 0 bases and 4 bases, with 9 bases remaining between them. The CDR3 loop spans 14 amino acids. The CDR3 sequence: CASSLARRGETQYF. DNA for the CDR3: TGTGCCAGCAGCTTAGCCAGGAGGGGAGAGACCCAGTACTTC.

The chain is built from TRBV11-3 and TRBJ2-7, with D tentatively TRBD1 (5 bases). Germline lookup yields CDR1 SGHNT and CDR2 YENEEA. V was pared by 6 bases and J by 1 base, with 10 bases between. CDR3 length equals 13 residues. CDR3 sequence (DNA): TGTGCCAGCAGGCGCGGACAATCCTACGAGCAGTACGTC. Its translation: CASRRGQSYEQYV.

This clone was picked up one time. The chain links TRBV6-5 to TRBJ1-3; D might be TRBD1 (5 bases). The V end was cut by 4 bases, the J end by 8 bases, with 21 bases between. The CDR3 has 16 residues. Germline CDR1 MNHEY, CDR2 SVGAGI. CDR3 sequence reads: CASSFRQTPPWDTIYF. In nucleotides, the CDR3 is TGTGCCAGCAGTTTCCGACAGACACCCCCTTGGGACACCATATATTTT.

This clone was recorded only once. The chain joins TRBV5-6 to TRBJ2-3; the D gene is possibly TRBD1 (5 bases). Looked up from germline, CDR1 is SGHDT and CDR2 is YYEEEE. V lost 4 bases and J lost 3, with 18 bases in between. This CDR3 spans 16 amino acids. CDR3 region: CASSPWQQGWTDTQYF. The CDR3 nucleotides are TGTGCCAGCAGCCCCTGGCAGCAGGGTTGGACAGATACGCAGTATTTT.

The genes are TRBV10-3 and TRBJ1-5, with 8 bases fitting TRBD1. The trim removed 6 bases at V and 7 bases at J, leaving 8 bases unmatched. The germline V gene has CDR1 ENHRY and CDR2 SYGVKD. CDR3 length: 14 residues. The chain's CDR3 is CAIRGGTGEQPQHF. The CDR3 coding sequence is TGTGCCATCAGGGGCGGGACAGGTGAACAGCCCCAGCATTTT.

This chain uses TRBV19 with TRBJ1-2; unclear D gene. The germline V gene encodes CDR1 LNHDA and CDR2 SQIVND (reference sequence). V was cut by 3 bases and J by 8 bases, with 13 bases left in between. This CDR3 has 13 residues. The CDR3 DNA reads TGTGCCAGTAGTATCCAACGGTATGCGGGCTACACCTTC. Its translation is CASSIQRYAGYTF.

V and J are TRBV3-1 (or the pseudogene TRBV3-2) and TRBJ2-3; TRBD1 matches at 7 bases. Germline V CDR1 and CDR2: LGHDT, YNNKEL (reference sequence). The trim removed 6 bases at V and 1 base at J, leaving 7 bases unmatched. The CDR3 runs 15 residues. The chain's CDR3 is CASSDRVLRTDTQYF. In DNA, the CDR3 is TGTGCCAGCAGTGACAGGGTCCTGCGCACAGATACGCAGTATTTT.

The rearrangement joins TRBV14 to TRBJ1-5; 8 nucleotides align to TRBD1. The V and J ends lost 4 bases and 2 bases, in that order; junction bases with no gene match: 13. Germline lookup yields CDR1 SGHDN and CDR2 FVKESK. This CDR3 has 18 amino acids. In DNA, the CDR3 is TGTGCCAGCAGCCCCCCGAAACAGGGGGATTGGGGCAATCAGCCCCAGCATTTT. The encoded protein is CASSPPKQGDWGNQPQHF.

This clone was seen repeatedly, ten times or more. The chain employs TRBV30 and TRBJ1-5; unclear D gene. The germline V gene has CDR1 GTSNPN and CDR2 SVGIG (reference sequence). This CDR3 region has 13 residues. Trimming pared 2 bases from V and 5 bases from J, leaving 10 bases between. The CDR3 DNA reads TGTGCCTGGAGTCCGACGGGAGATCAGCCCCAGCATTTT. Amino acid sequence: CAWSPTGDQPQHF. Full variable domain (remainder filled in from reference TRBV30 and TRBJ1-5): SQTIHQWPATLVQPVGSPLSLECTVEGTSNPNLYWYRQAAGRGLQLLFYSVGIGQISSEVPQNLSASRPQDRQFILSSKKLLLSDSGFYLCAWSPTGDQPQHFGDGTRLSIL.

This chain joins TRBV6-5 and TRBJ1-2; 8 bases are shared with TRBD1. CDR1 MNHEY and CDR2 SVGAGI come from the germline V gene. V lost 6 bases, J lost 6 bases, and 6 bases stayed unmatched. This CDR3 has 13 residues. This CDR3 is CASSWDRTDGYTF. In DNA, the CDR3 is TGTGCCAGCAGCTGGGACAGGACTGATGGCTACACCTTC.

In its sample, this clone was seen a few times. The chain uses TRBV15 and TRBJ1-5, with 11 nucleotides matching TRBD1. Germline V gene sequence: CDR1 LNHNV, CDR2 YYDKDF (reference sequence). The trim removed 4 bases at V and 3 bases at J, leaving 5 bases unmatched. This CDR3 has 16 amino acids. The CDR3 nucleotides are TGTGCCACCAGCATCGGACAGGGGGCTCCCAATCAGCCCCAGCATTTT. It is translated as CATSIGQGAPNQPQHF.

The chain has TRBV2 and TRBJ2-1; TRBD2 matches 11 bases. Unmatched junction bases numbered 11, after V lost 7 bases and J lost 9 bases. The CDR3 has 15 residues. Germline CDR1 SNHLY, CDR2 FYNNEI. This CDR3 is CASIPGTSGYAEQFF. The CDR3 nucleotides read TGTGCCAGCATCCCGGGGACTAGCGGCTATGCTGAGCAGTTCTTC.

The chain uses TRBV19 and TRBJ1-1; D is unresolved. V was clipped by 8 bases and J by 1 base, with 17 bases between them. CDR3 length: 15 amino acids. Germline values: CDR1 LNHDA, CDR2 SQIVND (reference sequence). The CDR3, as DNA: TGTGCCAGTCGGTCGCAATCAACCTCGAACACTGAAGCTTTCTTT. Translated, it gives CASRSQSTSNTEAFF. Variable domain in full (rest from reference TRBV19 and TRBJ1-1): DGGITQSPKYLFRKEGQNVTLSCEQNLNHDAMYWYRQDPGQGLRLIYYSQIVNDFQKGDIAEGYSVSREKKESFPLTVTSAQKNPTAFYLCASRSQSTSNTEAFFGQGTRLTVV.

This chain connects TRBV6-1 to TRBJ1-2; a weak D match, TRBD1 (5 bases). Germline V gene lookup returns CDR1 MNHNS and CDR2 SASEGT. The V gene lost 3 bases and the J gene lost 7 bases, with 9 bases spanning the gap. The CDR3 is made up of 12 amino acids. CDR3 loop: CASSDTGSGYTF. Written as DNA, the CDR3 is TGTGCCAGCAGTGATACAGGATCTGGCTACACCTTC.

V usage is TRBV19 and J usage is TRBJ2-3; TRBD1 aligns across 9 bases. The length of the CDR3 is 16 residues. Trimming at V came to 3 bases and at J to 4 bases, leaving 8 bases not matched to a gene. Germline CDR1 LNHDA, CDR2 SQIVND (reference sequence). The CDR3 spells CASSMSTGGWSDTQYF. The CDR3 bases are TGTGCCAGTAGTATGAGTACAGGGGGCTGGTCAGATACGCAGTATTTT.

The chain joins TRBV9 to TRBJ2-3; D might be TRBD2 (5 bases). The CDR3 loop spans 15 amino acids. The germline CDR1 and CDR2 sequences are SGDLS and YYNGEE. V lost 0 bases and J lost 4, with 12 bases in between. CDR3 nucleotides: TGTGCCAGCAGCGTAGGGGAGCCTACCCCAGATACGCAGTATTTT. Its translation: CASSVGEPTPDTQYF.

The V call is TRBV9, the J call TRBJ1-4; TRBD1 is a possible D gene (5 bases). This CDR3 is 15 amino acids long. V was clipped by 0 bases and J by 7 bases, with 13 bases between them. Germline V lookup: CDR1 SGDLS, CDR2 YYNGEE. Here the CDR3 reads CASSVAGAAGEKLFF. CDR3 coding DNA: TGTGCCAGCAGCGTAGCTGGGGCAGCGGGTGAAAAACTGTTTTTT.